Detailed here is one TCR beta chain. Trimming removed 9 bases from V and 0 bases from J, with 23 bases in between. CDR3 size: 17 residues. Germline values: CDR1 MNHEY, CDR2 SVGEGT. Combining a sample-barcoded 5' primer with a J-beta primer mix, a second PCR ran for roughly 6 to 12 cycles. TCRdb called the 5' RACE reads again in MiXCR, with one record for every CDR3 protein. This table has around 780,000 distinct CDR3 sequences, 56% appearing once. This entry is derived from a study of blood T cells in healthy people across ages. This chain uses TRBV6-2 or TRBV6-3 with TRBJ2-5, with TRBD2 as a possible D gene (5 bases). The specimen was blood. The source of this sequence is a man aged 35-49 years in good health. In nucleotides, the CDR3 is TGTGCCAGTCAGATCCTCCCGACTACCGACGACCAAGAGACCCAGTACTTC. Translated: CASQILPTTDDQETQYF.